Listed below are T cell receptor beta chains from one sample, sequenced in a study of cytomegalovirus exposure and HLA in healthy donors. Repertoires were generated with immunoSEQ multiplex PCR, while TCRdb's copy carries only in-frame clones and drops some. The sample has roughly 120,000 clones, 77% seen once. Sequenced: PBMCs. The receptors come from a human donor in good health. Both conserved end residues are part of each CDR3. A D gene is named only where the DNA matches it firmly. Some rows mark clone size as missing; the rest say once, few, many or name a class of expanded clone.

TRBV7-8	15	TRBD2	few	TRBJ2-2	TGTGCCAGCAATTATGGGAGGGATTACACCGGGGAGCTGTTTTTT	CASNYGRDYTGELFF
TRBV5-5	12	NA	NA	TRBJ1-5	TGTGCCAGCAGCGTATCCGGGCAGCCCCAGCATTTT	CASSVSGQPQHF
TRBV5-1	15	TRBD2	NA	TRBJ2-2	TGCGCCAGCAGCGCCGGGACTAGAGGTACCGGGGAGCTGTTTTTT	CASSAGTRGTGELFF
TRBV19	16	TRBD1	NA	TRBJ1-5	TGTGCCAGTAGTGGGTACGGACAGGGGGTCAGTCAGCCCCAGCATTTT	CASSGYGQGVSQPQHF
TRBV7-8	15	NA	few	TRBJ2-1	TGTGCCAGCAGCTTAGTTTTGGATTTCTGGGCTGAGCAGTTCTTC	CASSLVLDFWAEQFF
TRBV7-9	15	TRBD2	once	TRBJ2-1	TGTGCCAGCAGCGTCCTAGCGGGAGCTTCCAATGAGCAGTTCTTC	CASSVLAGASNEQFF
TRBV27	15	NA	NA	TRBJ2-1	TGTGCCAGCAGCACAAGGGGCGTAACGATCGATGAGCAGTTCTTC	CASSTRGVTIDEQFF
TRBV19	15	TRBD1	NA	TRBJ1-1	TGTGCCAGTAAAATTTTGGGGACAGAGAACACTGAAGCTTTCTTT	CASKILGTENTEAFF
TRBV11-2	13	TRBD2	NA	TRBJ2-5	TGTGCCAGCAGCTTAGGACTAGCGGAGACCCAGTACTTC	CASSLGLAETQYF
TRBV7-3	14	NA	NA	TRBJ1-1	TGTGCCAGCAGCTTTCAGGGTGGGAACACTGAAGCTTTCTTT	CASSFQGGNTEAFF
TRBV6-5	15	NA	once	TRBJ1-2	TGTGCCAGCAATAGAATAGTTGACAGACGATATGGCTACACCTTC	CASNRIVDRRYGYTF
TRBV4-1	19	TRBD1	NA	TRBJ2-3	TGCGCCAGCAGCCAAGCCCGGAACCGACAGGGCCGAGGGGAAGATACGCAGTATTTT	CASSQARNRQGRGEDTQYF
TRBV5-1	14	NA	NA	TRBJ2-1	TGCGCCAGCAGCTCCGGGGTCTTTTACAATGAGCAGTTCTTC	CASSSGVFYNEQFF
TRBV11-3	15	NA	NA	TRBJ2-5	TGTGCCAGCAGCGATGGGGGGGGCCCCCAAGAGACCCAGTACTTC	CASSDGGGPQETQYF
TRBV6-9	18	TRBD1	NA	TRBJ2-7	TGTGCCAGCAGTTATTCGACCCCGGGACAGGGCTACTCCTACGAGCAGTACTTC	CASSYSTPGQGYSYEQYF
TRBV19	14	NA	NA	TRBJ2-1	TGTGCCAGTAGAGCCAGCGGAGCCTACAATGAGCAGTTCTTC	CASRASGAYNEQFF
TRBV6-6	15	TRBD1	NA	TRBJ1-2	TGTGCCAGCAGCGAGAAACAGGGGGTTAACTATGGCTACACCTTC	CASSEKQGVNYGYTF
TRBV28	15	TRBD1	NA	TRBJ1-2	TGTGCCAGCAGTGCTACCGGGACAGGGGACTATGGCTACACCTTC	CASSATGTGDYGYTF
TRBV27	14	TRBD2	NA	TRBJ2-5	TGTGCCAGCAGTTTGACTAGCGGGGGGGGGACCCAGTACTTC	CASSLTSGGGTQYF
TRBV30	18	TRBD1	few	TRBJ1-2	TGTGCCTGGAGTTTAGTTGGACAGGGGCGAAAAATTAACTATGGCTACACCTTC	CAWSLVGQGRKINYGYTF
TRBV6-6	14	NA	NA	TRBJ1-2	TGTGCCAGCAGTTATGGGGGCCCCTACGGAGGCTACACCTTC	CASSYGGPYGGYTF
TRBV5-4	15	NA	NA	TRBJ2-2	TGTGCCAGCAGCTTGGGGCTCAAGAACACCGGGGAGCTGTTTTTT	CASSLGLKNTGELFF
TRBV5-5	13	NA	NA	TRBJ2-2	TGTGCCAGCAGCTTGGTAGCGGTCGGGGAGCTGTTTTTT	CASSLVAVGELFF
TRBV18	16	NA	NA	TRBJ2-7	TGTGCCAGCTCACCAAGTCGGGAGCTGGGGTCCTACGAGCAGTACTTC	CASSPSRELGSYEQYF
TRBV5-6	15	NA	NA	TRBJ2-2	TGTGCCAGCAGCTTGGTCGGTCAGAACACCGGGGAGCTGTTTTTT	CASSLVGQNTGELFF
TRBV6-5	16	NA	NA	TRBJ2-7	TGTGCCAGCAGTTACTCTTCCGGCGGTACCTCCTACGAGCAGTACTTC	CASSYSSGGTSYEQYF
TRBV5-1	16	NA	few	TRBJ2-1	TGCGCCAGCAGCTTGAGAGCGGACAGCTCCTACAATGAGCAGTTCTTC	CASSLRADSSYNEQFF
TRBV25-1	14	TRBD2	NA	TRBJ2-3	TGTGCCAGCAGTCTAGCGGGGAGCACAGATACGCAGTATTTT	CASSLAGSTDTQYF
TRBV10-3	16	NA	NA	TRBJ2-3	TGTGCCATCAGTGTAAGCGGTCGGGTCACCCTAGATACGCAGTATTTT	CAISVSGRVTLDTQYF
TRBV7-8	17	TRBD2	NA	TRBJ2-3	TGTGTCAGCAGCTTAGCAGCGGGAGCGGGAGCGGGAGATACGCAGTATTTT	CVSSLAAGAGAGDTQYF
TRBV7-6	14	TRBD1	NA	TRBJ1-1	TGTGCCAGCAGCTCGGACAGGGGGCGGACTGAAGCTTTCTTT	CASSSDRGRTEAFF
TRBV4-1	15	NA	NA	TRBJ2-1	TGCGCCAGCAGCCTTCAACGGGGCTCCTACAATGAGCAGTTCTTC	CASSLQRGSYNEQFF
TRBV2	14	NA	once	TRBJ2-7	TGTGCCAGCAGTGTTAGCGACGGATCCTACGAGCAGTACTTC	CASSVSDGSYEQYF
TRBV7-9	14	TRBD1	NA	TRBJ1-1	TGTGCCAGCAGGTTAGACAGGGGTAACACTGAAGCTTTCTTT	CASRLDRGNTEAFF
TRBV6-5	14	TRBD1	NA	TRBJ2-1	TGTGCCAGCAGTTATGACAGGGGTTTTAATGAGCAGTTCTTC	CASSYDRGFNEQFF
TRBV11-2	19	TRBD2	NA	TRBJ2-1	TGTGCCAGCACCCCTCTTCGGGGGGGCGGGGTAAGCTCCTACAATGAGCAGTTCTTC	CASTPLRGGGVSSYNEQFF
TRBV6-6	16	NA	NA	TRBJ1-6	TGTGCCAGCAGTTCGGACAGCCGCCTTTTTGGTTCACCCCTCCACTTT	CASSSDSRLFGSPLHF
TRBV4-1	16	NA	once	TRBJ1-2	TGCGCCAGCAGCCAAGACGGTGGGTTACAGGACTATGGCTACACCTTC	CASSQDGGLQDYGYTF
TRBV2	13	TRBD1	NA	TRBJ2-5	TGTGCCAGCAGTACCGACAGGGTAGAGACCCAGTACTTC	CASSTDRVETQYF
TRBV27	15	NA	NA	TRBJ2-1	TGTGCCAGCAGTTTATCGCCAGGGATGAGAAATGAGCAGTTCTTC	CASSLSPGMRNEQFF
TRBV4-2	16	TRBD2	NA	TRBJ2-7	TGTGCCAGCAGCCAAGATTTCCCGGGAGGGTCCTACGAGCAGTACTTC	CASSQDFPGGSYEQYF
TRBV5-1	14	TRBD2	NA	TRBJ2-1	TGCGCCAGCAGCCCTACTAGCGGGAATGTTGAGCAGTTCTTC	CASSPTSGNVEQFF